This is a list of T cell receptor beta chains from one sample in a study of T-cell reconstitution after alpha-beta-depleted transplantation in children. TCRdb ran MiXCR on the PCR reads and lists one entry per CDR3 protein. Here the sample spans about 230,000 distinct CDR3 sequences, around 12% being singletons. The material was PBMCs from the stem cell graft donor, obtained from the stem cell graft. All receptors derive from a human donor who donated a stem cell graft to a child with acute lymphoblastic leukemia. The CDR3 runs from the conserved cysteine through the conserved F or W. The order of the fields is D gene, CDR3 length, V gene, J gene, clone size, CDR3 protein, CDR3 DNA. D genes are given only for firm matches. The size entry is marked missing in some rows and otherwise reads once, few, many or a size class.

-	14	TRBV5-1	TRBJ2-7	many	CASSLGQRSYEQYF	TGCGCCAGCAGCTTGGGACAGAGATCCTACGAGCAGTACTTC
TRBD1	14	TRBV29-1	TRBJ1-6	many	CSVATGGNNSPLHF	TGCAGCGTCGCGACAGGGGGCAATAATTCACCCCTCCACTTT
-	15	TRBV5-1	TRBJ1-6	many	CASSLSGQFESPLHF	TGCGCCAGCAGCTTGAGTGGGCAGTTCGAATCACCCCTCCACTTT
-	13	TRBV4-3	TRBJ2-1	-	CASSQVVYNEQFF	TGCGCCAGCAGCCAAGTAGTCTACAATGAGCAGTTCTTC
-	14	TRBV10-3	TRBJ1-6	many	CAISEVGYNSPLHF	TGTGCCATCAGTGAAGTGGGATATAATTCACCCCTCCACTTT
-	14	TRBV10-2	TRBJ2-7	many	CASTARPPTNEQYF	TGCGCCAGCACGGCCAGACCCCCCACCAACGAGCAGTACTTC
-	11	TRBV5-1	TRBJ2-3	many	CASVHGDTQYF	TGCGCCAGTGTGCACGGCGATACGCAGTATTTT
TRBD2	14	TRBV5-1	TRBJ2-7	many	CASSWGTSNYEQYF	TGCGCCAGCAGCTGGGGGACTAGCAACTACGAGCAGTACTTC
-	15	TRBV18	TRBJ1-3	many	CASSPDPGSGNTIYF	TGTGCCAGCTCACCGGACCCAGGCTCTGGAAACACCATATATTTT
-	13	TRBV12-3/TRBV12-4	TRBJ1-1	many	CASGPDVNTEAFF	TGTGCCAGCGGCCCCGACGTGAACACTGAAGCTTTCTTT
TRBD1	15	TRBV9	TRBJ1-2	-	CASSVAQGANYGYTF	TGTGCCAGCAGCGTAGCACAGGGGGCTAACTATGGCTACACCTTC
TRBD1	15	TRBV5-6	TRBJ1-4	many	CASSASDRANEKLFF	TGTGCCAGCAGCGCATCGGACAGGGCAAATGAAAAACTGTTTTTT
TRBD2	16	TRBV20-1	TRBJ2-1	many	CSAQERGGSSYNEQFF	TGCAGTGCCCAAGAGAGAGGCGGGAGTTCCTACAATGAGCAGTTCTTC